This T cell receptor (beta chain) was found in a study of T cells in Graves' hyperthyroidism and ophthalmopathy. The hyperthyroidism patients had all been newly diagnosed, and their disease duration was under 2 months. Their ages ranged from 18 to 65 years. Fresh peripheral blood, 10 ml, was the source of the PBMCs. Regarding the study as a whole: Most thyroid clonotypes expanded above 0.001 appeared in blood too.

This clonotype was found many times. Antigen: not known. What was amplified from RNA transcripts were TCR beta CDR3 regions. With the HTBI primer set, the TCR CDR3 went through a first round of RT-PCR. TCRdb used MiXCR to reprocess the multiplex PCR reads, holding one entry per CDR3 protein. The table includes nearly 600,000 distinct CDR3 sequences, about 15% detected once. Germline CDR1 and CDR2: SGHTA and FQGNSA. Trimming removed 1 base from V and 10 bases from J; junction bases left unmatched: 5. The CDR3 is 15 amino acids. The sequence came from a woman aged 25 to 39 with Graves' hyperthyroidism that later progressed to Graves' ophthalmopathy. This chain links TRBV7-2 with TRBJ1-6; 9 bases agree with TRBD1. Sequenced sample: blood. Here the CDR3 reads CASSLGGTGRSPLHF. In nucleotides, the CDR3 is TGTGCCAGCAGCTTAGGCGGGACAGGGCGATCACCCCTCCACTTT.